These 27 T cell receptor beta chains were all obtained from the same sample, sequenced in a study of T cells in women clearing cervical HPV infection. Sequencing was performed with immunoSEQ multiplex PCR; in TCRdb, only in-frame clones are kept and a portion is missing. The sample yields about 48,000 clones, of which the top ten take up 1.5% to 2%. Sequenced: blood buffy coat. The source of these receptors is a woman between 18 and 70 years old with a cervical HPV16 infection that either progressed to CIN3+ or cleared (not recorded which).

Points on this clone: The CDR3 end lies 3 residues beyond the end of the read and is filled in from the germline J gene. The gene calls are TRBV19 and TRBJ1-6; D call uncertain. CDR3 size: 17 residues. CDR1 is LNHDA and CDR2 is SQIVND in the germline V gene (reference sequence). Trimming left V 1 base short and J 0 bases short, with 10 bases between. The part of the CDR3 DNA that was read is TGTGCCAGTAGTATAGGTACAGAAAGCTCCTATAATTCACCC. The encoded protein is CASSIGTESSYNSP. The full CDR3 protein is CASSIGTESSYNSPLHF.

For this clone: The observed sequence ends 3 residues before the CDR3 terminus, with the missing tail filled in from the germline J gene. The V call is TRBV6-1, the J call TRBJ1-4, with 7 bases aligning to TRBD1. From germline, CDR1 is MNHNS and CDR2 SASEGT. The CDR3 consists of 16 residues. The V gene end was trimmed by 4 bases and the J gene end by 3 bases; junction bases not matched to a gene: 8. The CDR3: CASSALQGLANEKLFF. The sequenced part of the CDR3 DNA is TGTGCCAGCAGTGCGCTACAGGGGCTCGCTAATGAAAAA.

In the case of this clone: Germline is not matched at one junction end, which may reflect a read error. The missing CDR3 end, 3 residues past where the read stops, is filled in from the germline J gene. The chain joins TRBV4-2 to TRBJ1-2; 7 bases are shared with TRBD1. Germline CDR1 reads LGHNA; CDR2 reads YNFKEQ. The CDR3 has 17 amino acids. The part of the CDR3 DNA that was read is TGCGCCAGCAGCCAAGAGAGGGGGAGGGGGCCCGTCTATGGC. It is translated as CASSQERGRGPVYG. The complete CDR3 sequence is CASSQERGRGPVYGYTF.

This chain's CDR3 is CASSLPTGYSEQYF. The sequenced CDR3 bases are TGTGCCAGCAGCTTACCCACAGGGTATAGCGAG. The V and J genes are TRBV14 and TRBJ2-7; possible D gene TRBD1, 6 bases. The sequenced fragment ends 3 residues before the CDR3 boundary, so the rest is inferred from the germline J gene. CDR1 and CDR2 (germline): SGHDN, FVKESK. Trimming pared 5 bases from V and 6 bases from J, leaving 17 bases between. This CDR3 spans 14 amino acids. The full variable domain, its missing parts supplied by reference TRBV14 and TRBJ2-7, is EAGVTQFPSHSVIEKGQTVTLRCDPISGHDNLYWYRRVMGKEIKFLLHFVKESKQDESGMPNNRFLAERTGGTYSTLKVQPAELEDSGVYFCASSLPTGYSEQYFGPGTRLTVT.

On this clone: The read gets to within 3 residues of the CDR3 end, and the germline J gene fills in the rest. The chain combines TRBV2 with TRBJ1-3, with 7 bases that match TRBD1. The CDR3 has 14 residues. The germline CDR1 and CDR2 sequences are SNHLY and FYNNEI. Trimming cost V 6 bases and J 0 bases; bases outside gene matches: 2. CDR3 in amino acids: CASRGQSSGNTIYF. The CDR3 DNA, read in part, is TGTGCCAGCAGGGGACAGAGCTCTGGAAACACC.

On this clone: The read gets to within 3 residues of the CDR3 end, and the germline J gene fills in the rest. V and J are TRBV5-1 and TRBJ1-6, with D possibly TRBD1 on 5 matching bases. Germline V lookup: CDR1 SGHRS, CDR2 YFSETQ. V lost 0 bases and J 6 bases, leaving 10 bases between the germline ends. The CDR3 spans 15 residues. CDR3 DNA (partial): TGCGCCAGCAGCTTGGCCCGACAGCCTAATTCACCC. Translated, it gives CASSLARQPNSP. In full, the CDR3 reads CASSLARQPNSPLHF.

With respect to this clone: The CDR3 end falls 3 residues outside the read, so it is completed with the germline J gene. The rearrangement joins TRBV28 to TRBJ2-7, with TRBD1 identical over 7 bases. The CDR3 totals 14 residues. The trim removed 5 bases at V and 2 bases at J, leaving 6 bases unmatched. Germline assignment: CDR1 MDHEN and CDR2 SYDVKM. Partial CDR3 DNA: TGTGCCAGCAGTGCGACAGGGCAAACCTACGAG. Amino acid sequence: CASSATGQTYE. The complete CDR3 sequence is CASSATGQTYEQYF. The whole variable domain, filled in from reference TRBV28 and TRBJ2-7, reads DVKVTQSSRYLVKRTGEKVFLECVQDMDHENMFWYRQDPGLGLRLIYFSYDVKMKEKGDIPEGYSVSREKKERFSLILESASTNQTSMYLCASSATGQTYEQYFGPGTRLTVT.

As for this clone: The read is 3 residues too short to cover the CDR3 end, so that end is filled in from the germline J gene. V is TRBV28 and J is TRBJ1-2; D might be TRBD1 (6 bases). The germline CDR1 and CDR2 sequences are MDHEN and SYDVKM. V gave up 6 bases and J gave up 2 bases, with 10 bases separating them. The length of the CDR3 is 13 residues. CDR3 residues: CASSAGGNYGYTF. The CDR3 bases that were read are TGTGCCAGCAGCGCGGGGGGCAACTATGGC.

The sequenced CDR3 bases are TGCAGTGCTAGGGATTTAGCGGGAGTGATATACGAG. Protein sequence: CSARDLAGVIYE. The full CDR3 reads CSARDLAGVIYEQYF. The chain links TRBV20-1 to TRBJ2-7; TRBD2 agrees at 9 bases. The DNA ends 3 residues before the CDR3 does, and the rest of the CDR3 is filled in from the germline J gene. V was clipped by 3 bases and J by 4 bases; unmatched bases: 10. CDR1 is DFQATT and CDR2 is SNEGSKA in the germline V gene (reference sequence). This CDR3 comprises 15 residues.

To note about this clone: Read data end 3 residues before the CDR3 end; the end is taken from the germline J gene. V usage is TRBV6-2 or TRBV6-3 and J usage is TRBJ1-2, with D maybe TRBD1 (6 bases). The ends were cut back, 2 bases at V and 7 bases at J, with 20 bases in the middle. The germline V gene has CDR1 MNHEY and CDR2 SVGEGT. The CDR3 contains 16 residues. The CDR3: CASSYVGVQQGGGYTF. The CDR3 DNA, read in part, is TGTGCCAGCAGTTACGTCGGTGTTCAACAGGGTGGTGGC.

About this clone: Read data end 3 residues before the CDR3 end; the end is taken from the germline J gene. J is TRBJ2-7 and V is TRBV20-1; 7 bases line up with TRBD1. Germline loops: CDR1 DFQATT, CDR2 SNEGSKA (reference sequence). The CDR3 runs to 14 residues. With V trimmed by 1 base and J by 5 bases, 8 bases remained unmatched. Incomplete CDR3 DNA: TGCAGTGCTAGAGTAGACAGGGTTTCGAACGAG. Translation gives CSARVDRVSNE. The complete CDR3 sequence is CSARVDRVSNEQYF.

CDR3 residues: CSVEKQQGIFGYTF. The part of the CDR3 DNA that was read is TGCAGCGTTGAAAAGCAACAGGGGATTTTTGGC. The gene calls are TRBV29-1 and TRBJ1-2; 7 bases agree with TRBD1. Read coverage stops 3 residues before the CDR3 terminus; the germline J gene supplies the remainder. With 2 bases clipped from V and 7 bases from J, the junction kept 10 bases outside the gene matches. CDR1 and CDR2 (germline): SQVTM, ANQGSEA. The CDR3 consists of 14 residues.

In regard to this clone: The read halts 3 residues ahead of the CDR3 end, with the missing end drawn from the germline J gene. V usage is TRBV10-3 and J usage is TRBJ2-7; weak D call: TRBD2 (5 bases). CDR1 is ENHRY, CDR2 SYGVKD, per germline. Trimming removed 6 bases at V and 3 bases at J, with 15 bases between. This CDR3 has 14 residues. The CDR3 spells CAIRAGLRDYEQYF. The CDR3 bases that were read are TGTGCCATCAGGGCCGGACTGAGAGACTACGAG.

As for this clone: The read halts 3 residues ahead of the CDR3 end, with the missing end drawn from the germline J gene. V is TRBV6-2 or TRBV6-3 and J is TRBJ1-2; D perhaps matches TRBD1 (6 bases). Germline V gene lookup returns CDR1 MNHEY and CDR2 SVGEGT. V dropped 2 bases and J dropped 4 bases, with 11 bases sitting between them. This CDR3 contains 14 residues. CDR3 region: CASSYPTGTYGYTF. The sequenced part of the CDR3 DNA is TGTGCCAGCAGTTACCCGACAGGAACCTATGGC.

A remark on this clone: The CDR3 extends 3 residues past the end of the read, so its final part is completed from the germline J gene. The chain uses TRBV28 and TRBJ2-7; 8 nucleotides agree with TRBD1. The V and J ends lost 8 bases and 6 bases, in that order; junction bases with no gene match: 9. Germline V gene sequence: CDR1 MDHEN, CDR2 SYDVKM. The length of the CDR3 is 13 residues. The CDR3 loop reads CASASYGQGEQYF. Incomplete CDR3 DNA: TGTGCCAGCGCTTCGTACGGACAGGGCGAG. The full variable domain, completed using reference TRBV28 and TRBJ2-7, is DVKVTQSSRYLVKRTGEKVFLECVQDMDHENMFWYRQDPGLGLRLIYFSYDVKMKEKGDIPEGYSVSREKKERFSLILESASTNQTSMYLCASASYGQGEQYFGPGTRLTVT.

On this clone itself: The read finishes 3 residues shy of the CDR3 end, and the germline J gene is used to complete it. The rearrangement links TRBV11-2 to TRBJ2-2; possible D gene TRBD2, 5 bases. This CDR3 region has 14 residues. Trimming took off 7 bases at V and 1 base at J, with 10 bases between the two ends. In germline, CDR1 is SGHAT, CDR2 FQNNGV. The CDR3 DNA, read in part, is TGTGCCAGCAACCCCCGGGGGAACACCGGGGAG. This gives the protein CASNPRGNTGE. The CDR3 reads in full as CASNPRGNTGELFF.

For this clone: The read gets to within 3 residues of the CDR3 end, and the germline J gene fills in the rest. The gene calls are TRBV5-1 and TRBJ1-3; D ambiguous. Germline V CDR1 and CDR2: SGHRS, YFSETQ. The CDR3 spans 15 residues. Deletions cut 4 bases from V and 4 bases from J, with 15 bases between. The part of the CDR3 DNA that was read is TGCGCCAGCAGCCTGGCGTCTGGCGGGGGAAACACC. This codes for CASSLASGGGNT. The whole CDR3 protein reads CASSLASGGGNTIYF.

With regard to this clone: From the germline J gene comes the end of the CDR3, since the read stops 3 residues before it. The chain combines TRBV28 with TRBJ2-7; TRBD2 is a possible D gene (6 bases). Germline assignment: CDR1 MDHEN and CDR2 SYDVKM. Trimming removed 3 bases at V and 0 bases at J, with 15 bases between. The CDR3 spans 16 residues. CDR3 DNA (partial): TGTGCCAGCAGTTTGCAACCGGGACTGGCCTCCTACGAG. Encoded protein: CASSLQPGLASYE. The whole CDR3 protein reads CASSLQPGLASYEQYF.

Here the CDR3 reads CASSPPSGSSYNEQFF. The CDR3 DNA, read in part, is TGTGCCAGCTCACCACCGAGCGGTAGCTCCTACAATGAG. This chain connects TRBV18 to TRBJ2-1; D may be TRBD2 (5 bases). With the read ending 3 residues before the CDR3 end, the germline J gene is used to fill in that end. CDR3 length equals 16 residues. Trimming cost V 0 bases and J 0 bases, with 9 bases left between them. Germline V gene lookup returns CDR1 KGHSH and CDR2 LQKENI.

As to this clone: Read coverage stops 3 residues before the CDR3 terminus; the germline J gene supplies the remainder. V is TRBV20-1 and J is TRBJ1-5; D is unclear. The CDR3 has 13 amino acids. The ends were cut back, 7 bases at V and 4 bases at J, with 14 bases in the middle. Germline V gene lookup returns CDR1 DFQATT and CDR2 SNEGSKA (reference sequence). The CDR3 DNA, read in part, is TGCAGTGTTAGGACGGGTCAAAATCAGCCC. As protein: CSVRTGQNQP. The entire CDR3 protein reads CSVRTGQNQPQHF.

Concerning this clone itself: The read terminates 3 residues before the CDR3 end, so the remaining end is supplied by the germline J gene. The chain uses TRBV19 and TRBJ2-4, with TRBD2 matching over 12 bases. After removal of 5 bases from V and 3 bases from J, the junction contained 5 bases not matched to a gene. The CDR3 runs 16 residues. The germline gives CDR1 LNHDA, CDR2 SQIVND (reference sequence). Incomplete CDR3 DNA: TGTGCCAGTAGTCCTAGCGGGGGGGGAGGCAAAAACATT. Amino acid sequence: CASSPSGGGGKNI. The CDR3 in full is CASSPSGGGGKNIQYF.

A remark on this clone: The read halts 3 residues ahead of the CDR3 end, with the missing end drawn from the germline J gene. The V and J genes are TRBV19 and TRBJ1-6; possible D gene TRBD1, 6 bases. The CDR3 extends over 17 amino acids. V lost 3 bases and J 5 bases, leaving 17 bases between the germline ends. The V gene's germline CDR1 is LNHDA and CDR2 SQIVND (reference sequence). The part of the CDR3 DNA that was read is TGTGCCAGTAGTATCGCCTCAGGGGAAAGAAATAATTCACCC. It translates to CASSIASGERNNSP. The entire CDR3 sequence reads CASSIASGERNNSPLHF.

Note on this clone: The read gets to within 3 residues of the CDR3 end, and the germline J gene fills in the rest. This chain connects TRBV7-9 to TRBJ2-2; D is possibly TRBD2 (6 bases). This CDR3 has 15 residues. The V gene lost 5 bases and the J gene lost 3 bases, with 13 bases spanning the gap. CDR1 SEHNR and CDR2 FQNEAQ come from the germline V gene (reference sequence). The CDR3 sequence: CASSPHSGYTGELFF. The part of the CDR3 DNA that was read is TGTGCCAGCAGCCCTCATAGCGGATACACCGGGGAG. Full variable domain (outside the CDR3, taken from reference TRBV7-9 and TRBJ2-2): DTGVSQNPRHKITKRGQNVTFRCDPISEHNRLYWYRQTLGQGPEFLTYFQNEAQLEKSRLLSDRFSAERPKGSFSTLEIQRTEQGDSAMYLCASSPHSGYTGELFFGEGSRLTVL.

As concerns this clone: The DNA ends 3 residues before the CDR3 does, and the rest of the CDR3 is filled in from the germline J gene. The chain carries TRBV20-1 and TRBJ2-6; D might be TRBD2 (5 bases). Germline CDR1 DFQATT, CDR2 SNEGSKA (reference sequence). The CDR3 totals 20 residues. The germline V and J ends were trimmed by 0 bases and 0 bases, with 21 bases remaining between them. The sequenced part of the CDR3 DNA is TGCAGTGCTAGAGACGCCGGGTTGGAGAAGCGGAGCTCTGGGGCCAACGTC. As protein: CSARDAGLEKRSSGANV. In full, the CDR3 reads CSARDAGLEKRSSGANVLTF.

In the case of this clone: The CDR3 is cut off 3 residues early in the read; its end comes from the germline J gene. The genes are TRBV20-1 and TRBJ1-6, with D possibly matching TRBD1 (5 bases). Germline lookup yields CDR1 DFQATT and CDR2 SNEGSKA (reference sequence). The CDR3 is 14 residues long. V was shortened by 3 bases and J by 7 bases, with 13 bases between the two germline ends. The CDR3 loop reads CSARRAEGNSPLHF. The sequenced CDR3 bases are TGCAGTGCTAGGCGTGCGGAGGGGAATTCACCC.

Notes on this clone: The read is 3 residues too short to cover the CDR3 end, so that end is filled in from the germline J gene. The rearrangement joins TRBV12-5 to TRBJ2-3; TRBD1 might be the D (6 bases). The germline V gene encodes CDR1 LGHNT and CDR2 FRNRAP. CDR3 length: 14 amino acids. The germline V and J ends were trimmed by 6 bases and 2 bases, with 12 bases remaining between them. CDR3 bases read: TGTGCTAGTGGACTCCGGGACACCACAGATACG. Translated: CASGLRDTTDT. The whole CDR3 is CASGLRDTTDTQYF.

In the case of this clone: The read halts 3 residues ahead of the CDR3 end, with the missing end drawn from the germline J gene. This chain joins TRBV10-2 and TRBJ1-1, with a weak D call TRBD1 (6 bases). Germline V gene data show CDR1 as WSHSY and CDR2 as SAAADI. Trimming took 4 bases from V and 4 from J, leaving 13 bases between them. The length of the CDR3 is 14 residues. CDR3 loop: CASSGQGGGTEAFF. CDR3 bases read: TGCGCCAGCAGTGGGCAGGGAGGGGGCACTGAA.